This paragraph covers one T cell receptor (beta chain) sequence. Its specificity is unknown. Measured with immunoSEQ multiplex PCR; TCRdb has only the in-frame clones, and not every one. The sample has about 190,000 clones, about 90% seen once. These data originate in a study of T cell responses to AZD1222 COVID-19 vaccine. Study outcomes and limitations: Females made up more of the donors, who were largely white British, and clonal diversity may have come out too low. Repertoire sampling was restricted to post-peak T cell response timepoints. Reportedly, nearly half of unique spike TCRs recognized epitopes outside B.1.351/B.1.1.7 mutations. Mapped onto spike, vaccine-associated CD4 TCRs spanned it and were dominant at 160-218 and 743-854.

The sequenced sample was peripheral blood, obtained on day 0 of MenACWY control vaccination. The sequence was obtained from an adult in good health.

CDR3 in DNA: TGTGCCTCCGTAGGGGGCGATCAGCCCCAGCATTTT. Encoded protein: CASVGGDQPQHF. The chain uses TRBV6-5 and TRBJ1-5; TRBD1 matches 7 bases. CDR1 MNHEY and CDR2 SVGAGI come from the germline V gene. V gave up 11 bases and J gave up 5 bases; unmatched junction bases: 6. This CDR3 has 12 residues.